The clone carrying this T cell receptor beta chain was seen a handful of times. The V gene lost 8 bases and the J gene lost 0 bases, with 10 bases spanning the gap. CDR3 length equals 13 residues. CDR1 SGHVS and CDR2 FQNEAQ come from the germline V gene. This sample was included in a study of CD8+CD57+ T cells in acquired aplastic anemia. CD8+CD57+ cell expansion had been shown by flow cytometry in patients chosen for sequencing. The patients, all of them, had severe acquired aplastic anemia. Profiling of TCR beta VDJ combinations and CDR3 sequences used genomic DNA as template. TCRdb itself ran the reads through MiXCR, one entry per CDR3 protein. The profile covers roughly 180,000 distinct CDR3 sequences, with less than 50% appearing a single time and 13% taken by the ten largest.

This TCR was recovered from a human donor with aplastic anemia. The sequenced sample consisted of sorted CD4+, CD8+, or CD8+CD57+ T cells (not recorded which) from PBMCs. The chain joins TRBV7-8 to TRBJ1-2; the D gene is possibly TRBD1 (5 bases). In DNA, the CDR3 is TGTGCCAGCTCCCAGGGAGCTAACTATGGCTACACCTTC. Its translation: CASSQGANYGYTF.